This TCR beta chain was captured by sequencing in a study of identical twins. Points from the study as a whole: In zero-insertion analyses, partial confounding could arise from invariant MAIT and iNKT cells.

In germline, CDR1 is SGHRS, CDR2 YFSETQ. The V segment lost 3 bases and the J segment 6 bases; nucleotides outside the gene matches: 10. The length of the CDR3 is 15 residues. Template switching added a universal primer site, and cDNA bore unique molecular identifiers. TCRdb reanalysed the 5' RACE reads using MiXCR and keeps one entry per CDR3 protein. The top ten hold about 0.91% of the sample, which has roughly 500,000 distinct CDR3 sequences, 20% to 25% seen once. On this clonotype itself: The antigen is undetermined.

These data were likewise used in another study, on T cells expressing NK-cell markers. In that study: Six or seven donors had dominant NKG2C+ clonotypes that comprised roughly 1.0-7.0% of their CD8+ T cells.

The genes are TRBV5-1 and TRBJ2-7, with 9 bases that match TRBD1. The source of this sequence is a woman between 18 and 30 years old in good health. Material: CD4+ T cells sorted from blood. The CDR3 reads CASSSTGQGALEQYF. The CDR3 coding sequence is TGCGCCAGCAGCTCCACGGGACAGGGTGCCCTCGAGCAGTACTTC.